These 5 T cell receptor beta chains share one sample of origin, sequenced in a study of OX40 agonist ivuxolimab in advanced cancers. The method was the immunoSEQ multiplex PCR assay. The table comes from immuneACCESS by way of TCRdb, which keeps in-frame sequences with V and J called. Part of the clones is missing from these tables; in studies checked, under half for an unresolved V gene and the rest for unknown reasons. For this sample the table gives tens of thousands of clones, of which around 93% were detected only once. The ten top clones hold around 3.9% of the sample. The source material was CD4+ or CD8+ T cells sorted from blood, sampled in a trial of the OX40 agonist ivuxolimab. These receptors originate from an adult with an advanced solid tumor such as melanoma, head and neck, liver or kidney cancer.

The V call is TRBV27, the J call TRBJ2-2; 7 bases fit TRBD1. Per germline, CDR1 MNHEY and CDR2 SMNVEV (reference sequence). V shed 5 bases, J shed 4 bases, and the junction held 7 bases outside the gene matches. This CDR3 is 15 amino acids long. The CDR3 DNA reads TGTGCCAGCAGTGTACAGGGGTGGGGCACCGGGGAGCTGTTTTTT. Translation: CASSVQGWGTGELFF.

The rearrangement joins TRBV11-3 to TRBJ2-2; D could derive from TRBD1 or TRBD2 (6 bases each). The CDR3 covers 16 residues. The V end was cut by 5 bases, the J end by 1 base, with 14 bases between. Germline V gene sequence: CDR1 SGHNT, CDR2 YENEEA. Here the CDR3 reads CASSDYGGGNTGELFF. The CDR3 DNA reads TGTGCCAGCAGCGACTACGGAGGGGGGAACACCGGGGAGCTGTTTTTT.

The count of this clone is one. The chain recombines TRBV6-6 with TRBJ2-7, with D tentatively TRBD2 (6 bases). Per the germline V gene, CDR1 is MNHNY and CDR2 is SVGAGI (reference sequence). This CDR3 spans 14 amino acids. Trimming left V 2 bases short and J 1 base short, with 9 bases between. The DNA of the CDR3 is TGTGCCAGCAGTTACGCTAGCGAGTCCTACGAGCAGTACTTC. Protein: CASSYASESYEQYF.

V usage is TRBV29-1 and J usage is TRBJ2-2; D is unresolved. Trimming removed 0 bases from V and 2 bases from J, with 13 bases in between. This CDR3 spans 16 amino acids. CDR1 and CDR2 from the germline V gene are SQVTM and ANQGSEA. This CDR3 is CSVEDGQDVNTGELFF. CDR3 sequence (DNA): TGCAGCGTTGAAGATGGGCAGGACGTAAACACCGGGGAGCTGTTTTTT.

The gene calls are TRBV29-1 and TRBJ2-1, with a tentative D call TRBD2 (6 bases). CDR1 is SQVTM, CDR2 ANQGSEA, per germline. CDR3 size: 13 residues. The V and J ends lost 2 bases and 8 bases respectively, with 13 bases between them. The CDR3 DNA follows: TGCAGCGTTGAACCTCGGGGCGGGGATGAGCAGTTCTTC. Its protein product is CSVEPRGGDEQFF.